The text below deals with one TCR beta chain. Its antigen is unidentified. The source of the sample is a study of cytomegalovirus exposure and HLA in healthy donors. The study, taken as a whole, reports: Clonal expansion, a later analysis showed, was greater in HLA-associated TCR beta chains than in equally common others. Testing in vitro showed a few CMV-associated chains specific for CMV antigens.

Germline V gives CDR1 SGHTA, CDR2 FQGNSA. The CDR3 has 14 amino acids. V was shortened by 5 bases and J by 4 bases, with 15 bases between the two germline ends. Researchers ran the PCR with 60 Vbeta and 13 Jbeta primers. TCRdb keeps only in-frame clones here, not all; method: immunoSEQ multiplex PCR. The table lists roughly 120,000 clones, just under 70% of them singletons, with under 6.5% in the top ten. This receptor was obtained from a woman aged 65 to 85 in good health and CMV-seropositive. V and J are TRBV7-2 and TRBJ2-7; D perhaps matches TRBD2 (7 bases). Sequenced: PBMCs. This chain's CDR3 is CASSPGGLRYEQYF. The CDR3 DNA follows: TGTGCCAGCAGCCCCGGGGGGCTAAGGTACGAGCAGTACTTC.